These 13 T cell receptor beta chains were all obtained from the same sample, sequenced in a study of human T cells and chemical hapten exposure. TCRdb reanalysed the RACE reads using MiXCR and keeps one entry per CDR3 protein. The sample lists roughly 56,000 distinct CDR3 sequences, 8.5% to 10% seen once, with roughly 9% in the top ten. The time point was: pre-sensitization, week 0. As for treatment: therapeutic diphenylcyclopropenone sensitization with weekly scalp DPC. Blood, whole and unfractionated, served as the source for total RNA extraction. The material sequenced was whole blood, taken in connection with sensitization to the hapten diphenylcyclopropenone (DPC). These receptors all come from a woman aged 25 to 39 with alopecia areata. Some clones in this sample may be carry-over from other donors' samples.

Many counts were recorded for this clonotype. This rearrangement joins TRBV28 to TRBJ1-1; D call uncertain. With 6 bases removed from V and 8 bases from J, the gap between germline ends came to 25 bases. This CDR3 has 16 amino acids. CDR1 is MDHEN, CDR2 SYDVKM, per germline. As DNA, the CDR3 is TGTGCCAGCAGAACACCCAAAGGTCGGAGCGGGAGAGAAGCTTTCTTT. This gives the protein CASRTPKGRSGREAFF.

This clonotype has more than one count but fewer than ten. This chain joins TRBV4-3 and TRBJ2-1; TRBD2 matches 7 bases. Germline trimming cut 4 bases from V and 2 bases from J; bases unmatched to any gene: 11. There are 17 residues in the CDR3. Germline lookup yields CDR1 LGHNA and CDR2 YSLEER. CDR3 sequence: CASSRIWGGNTYNEQFF. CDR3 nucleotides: TGCGCCAGCAGCCGTATCTGGGGAGGGAATACCTACAATGAGCAGTTCTTC.

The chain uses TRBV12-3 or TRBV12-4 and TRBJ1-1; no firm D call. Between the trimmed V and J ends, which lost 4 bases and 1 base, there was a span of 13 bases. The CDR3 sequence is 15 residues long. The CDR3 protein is CASSSWASRNTEAFF. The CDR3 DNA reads TGTGCCAGCAGTTCTTGGGCGAGCAGGAACACTGAAGCTTTCTTT.

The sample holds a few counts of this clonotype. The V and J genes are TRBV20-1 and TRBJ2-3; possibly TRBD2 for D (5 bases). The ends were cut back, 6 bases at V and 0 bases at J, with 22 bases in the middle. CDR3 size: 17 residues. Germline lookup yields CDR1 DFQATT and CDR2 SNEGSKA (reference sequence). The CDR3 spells CSAVLRLGLASTDTQYF. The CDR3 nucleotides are TGCAGTGCCGTCCTCCGTTTAGGACTGGCAAGCACAGATACGCAGTATTTT.

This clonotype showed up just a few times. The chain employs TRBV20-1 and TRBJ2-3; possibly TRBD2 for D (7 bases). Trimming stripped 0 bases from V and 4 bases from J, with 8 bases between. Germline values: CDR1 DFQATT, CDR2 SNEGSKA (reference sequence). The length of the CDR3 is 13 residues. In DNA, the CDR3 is TGCAGTGCTAGAGAGCGGGGGCCAGATACGCAGTATTTT. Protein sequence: CSARERGPDTQYF.

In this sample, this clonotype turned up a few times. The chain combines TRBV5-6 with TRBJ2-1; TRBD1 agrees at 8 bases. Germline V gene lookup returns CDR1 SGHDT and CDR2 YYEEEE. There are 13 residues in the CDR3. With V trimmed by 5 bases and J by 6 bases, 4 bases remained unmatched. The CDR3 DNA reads TGTGCCAGCAGACGGACAGGGATCAATGAGCAGTTCTTC. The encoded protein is CASRRTGINEQFF.

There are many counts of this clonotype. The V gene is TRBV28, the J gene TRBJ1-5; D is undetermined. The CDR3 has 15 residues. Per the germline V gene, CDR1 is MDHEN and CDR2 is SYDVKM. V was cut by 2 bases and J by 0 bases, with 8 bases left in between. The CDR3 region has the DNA TGTGCCAGCAGTTTAGGAGGTAATAGCAATCAGCCCCAGCATTTT. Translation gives CASSLGGNSNQPQHF.

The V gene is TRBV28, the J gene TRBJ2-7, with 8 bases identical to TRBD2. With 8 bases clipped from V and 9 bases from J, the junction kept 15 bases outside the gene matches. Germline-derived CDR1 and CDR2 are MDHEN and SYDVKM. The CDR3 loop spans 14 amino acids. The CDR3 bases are TGTGCCAGCCGCGCCCGACGGGGGGGCAGCCGGCAGTACTTC. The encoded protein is CASRARRGGSRQYF.

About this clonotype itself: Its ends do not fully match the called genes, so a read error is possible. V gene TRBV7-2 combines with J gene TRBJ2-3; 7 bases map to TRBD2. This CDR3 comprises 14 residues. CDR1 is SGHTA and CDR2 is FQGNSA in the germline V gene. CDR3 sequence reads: CASSRDYSTDAQYF. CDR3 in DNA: TGTGCCAGCAGCCGGGACTATAGCACAGATGCGCAGTATTTT. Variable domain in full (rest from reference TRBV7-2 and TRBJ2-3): GAGVSQSPSNKVTEKGKDVELRCDPISGHTALYWYRQSLGQGLEFLIYFQGNSAPDKSGLPSDRFSAERTGGSVSTLTIQRTQQEDSAVYLCASSRDYSTDAQYFGPGTRLTVL.

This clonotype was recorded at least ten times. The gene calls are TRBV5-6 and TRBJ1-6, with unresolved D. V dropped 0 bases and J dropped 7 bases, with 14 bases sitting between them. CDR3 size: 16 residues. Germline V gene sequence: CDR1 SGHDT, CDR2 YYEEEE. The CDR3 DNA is TGTGCCAGCAGCTTGGAAAGGCTCCTGAGGAATTCACCCCTCCACTTT. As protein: CASSLERLLRNSPLHF.

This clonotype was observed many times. CDR3 residues: CASSPRDTQYF. CDR3 nucleotides: TGTGCCAGCAGCCCACGGGATACGCAGTATTTT. V and J are TRBV12-3 or TRBV12-4 and TRBJ2-3; D call uncertain. The CDR3 totals 11 residues. Trimming pared 6 bases from V and 6 bases from J, leaving 7 bases between.

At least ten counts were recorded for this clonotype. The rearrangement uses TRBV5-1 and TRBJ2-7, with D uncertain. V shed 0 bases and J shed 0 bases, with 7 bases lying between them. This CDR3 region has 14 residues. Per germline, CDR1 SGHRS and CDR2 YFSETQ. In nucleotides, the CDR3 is TGCGCCAGCAGCTTGGGGTTACTCTCCTACGAGCAGTACTTC. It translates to CASSLGLLSYEQYF.

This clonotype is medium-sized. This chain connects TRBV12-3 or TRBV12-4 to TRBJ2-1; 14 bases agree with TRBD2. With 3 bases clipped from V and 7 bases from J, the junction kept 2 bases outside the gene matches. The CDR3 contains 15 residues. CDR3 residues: CASSLGLAGVNEQFF. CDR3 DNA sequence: TGTGCCAGCAGTTTGGGACTAGCGGGGGTTAATGAGCAGTTCTTC.